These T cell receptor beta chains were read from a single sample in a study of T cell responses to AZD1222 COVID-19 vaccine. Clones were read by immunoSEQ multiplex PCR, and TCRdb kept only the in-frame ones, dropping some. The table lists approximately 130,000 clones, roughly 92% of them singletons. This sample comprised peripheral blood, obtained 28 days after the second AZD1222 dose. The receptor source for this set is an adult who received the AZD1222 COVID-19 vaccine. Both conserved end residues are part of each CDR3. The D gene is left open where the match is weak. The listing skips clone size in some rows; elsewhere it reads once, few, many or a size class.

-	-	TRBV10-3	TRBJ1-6	TGTGCCATCCCGGGCAAATATAATTCACCCCTCCACTTT	CAIPGKYNSPLHF
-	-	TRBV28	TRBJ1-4	TGTGCCAGCAGTCGCTCCTTACAGGGTAGGGAAAAACTGTTTTTT	CASSRSLQGREKLFF
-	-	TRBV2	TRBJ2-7	TGTGCCAGCAGTGAATCCAGGTACGAGCAGTACTTC	CASSESRYEQYF
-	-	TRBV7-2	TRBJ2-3	TGTGCCAGCAGCTTAGGGCTACCTAGCACAGATACGCAGTATTTT	CASSLGLPSTDTQYF
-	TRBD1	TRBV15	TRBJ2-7	TGTGCCACCAGCAGAGACGGGGACAGGGGTGGGCAGTACTTC	CATSRDGDRGGQYF
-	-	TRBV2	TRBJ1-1	TGTGCCAGCAACGATCGGGGGGCGAGGACTGAAGCTTTCTTT	CASNDRGARTEAFF
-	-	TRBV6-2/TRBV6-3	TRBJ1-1	TGTGCCAGCAGTTACCGAGGACGGAACACTGAAGCTTTCTTT	CASSYRGRNTEAFF
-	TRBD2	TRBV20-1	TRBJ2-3	TGCAGTGCTAGTTACCCACTAGCGGGCACAGATACGCAGTATTTT	CSASYPLAGTDTQYF
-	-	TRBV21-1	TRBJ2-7	TGTGCCAGCAGCCGAGGGGTCTCCTACGAGCAGTACTTC	CASSRGVSYEQYF
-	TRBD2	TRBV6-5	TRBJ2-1	TGTGCCAGCAGATTAGCGGGAGTGGGTGAGCAGTTCTTC	CASRLAGVGEQFF
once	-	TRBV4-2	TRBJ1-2	TGTGCCAGCAGCCAAGTTGGGTGGGGCAGAGACTATGGCTACACCTTC	CASSQVGWGRDYGYTF
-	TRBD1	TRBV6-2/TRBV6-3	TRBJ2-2	TGTGCCAGCAGTGATGGGACAGGGAGGACCGGGGAGCTGTTTTTT	CASSDGTGRTGELFF
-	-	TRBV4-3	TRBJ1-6	TGCGCCAGCAGCCAAGATTGGGGACTCAATTCACCCCTCCACTTT	CASSQDWGLNSPLHF
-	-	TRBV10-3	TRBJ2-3	TGTGCCATCAGTGAGGTGAAGGGGCCAAACACAGATACGCAGTATTTT	CAISEVKGPNTDTQYF
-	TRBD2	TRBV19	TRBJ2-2	TGTGCCAGTAGTTCCCCCGCACTAGCGGGAGTCTCCACCGGGGAGCTGTTTTTT	CASSSPALAGVSTGELFF
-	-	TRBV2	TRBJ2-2	TGTGCCACCATTCACGAGGCGAACACCGGGGAGCTGTTTTTT	CATIHEANTGELFF
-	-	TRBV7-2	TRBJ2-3	TGTGCCAGCAGCCTGGGGGCTAGCTCTATAGCAACAGATACGCAGTATTTT	CASSLGASSIATDTQYF
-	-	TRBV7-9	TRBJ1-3	TGTGCCAGCAGCCTAACCGGGGAGGCTGGAAACACCATATATTTT	CASSLTGEAGNTIYF
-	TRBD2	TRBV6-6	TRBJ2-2	TGTGCCAGCAGCCTGGGTCGCCCGGGGACTAGCGGGAGGCGAGGCACCGGGGAGCTGTTTTTT	CASSLGRPGTSGRRGTGELFF
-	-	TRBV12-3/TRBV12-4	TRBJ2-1	TGTGCCCCTGCGGAACCCTACAATGAGCAGTTCTTC	CAPAEPYNEQFF
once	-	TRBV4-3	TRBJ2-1	TGCGCCAGCAGCCAAGATACGGGCGGGGTAGCCTACAATGAGCAGTTCTTC	CASSQDTGGVAYNEQFF
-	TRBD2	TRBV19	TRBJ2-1	TGTGCCAGTAAGATAGCGGGAGTGGAGCAGTTCTTC	CASKIAGVEQFF
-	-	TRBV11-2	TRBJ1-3	TGTGCCAGCAGCTTTATAGGAAACACCATATATTTT	CASSFIGNTIYF
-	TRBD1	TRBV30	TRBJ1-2	TGTGCCTGGTATCCCCCAGGGGGGCCCCCAAACTATGGCTACACCTTC	CAWYPPGGPPNYGYTF
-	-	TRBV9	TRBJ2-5	TGTGCCAGCAGCGTCAGGGAAGGGAGGGAGACCCAGTACTTC	CASSVREGRETQYF
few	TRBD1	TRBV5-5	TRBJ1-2	TGTGCCAGCAGCTTGGGACAGGGGTTCTATGGCTACACCTTC	CASSLGQGFYGYTF
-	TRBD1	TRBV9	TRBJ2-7	TGTGCCAGCAGCCTAGGGACAGGGGACTCCTACGAGCAGTACTTC	CASSLGTGDSYEQYF
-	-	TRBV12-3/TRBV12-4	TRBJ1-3	TGTGCCAGCAGTTCTACTGGAAACACCATATATTTT	CASSSTGNTIYF
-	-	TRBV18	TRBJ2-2	TGTGCCAGCTCACCCCCGACGGGTGACACCGGGGAGCTGTTTTTT	CASSPPTGDTGELFF
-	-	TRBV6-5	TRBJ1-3	TGTGCCAGCAGTCGGCTATCCGGAAACACCATATATTTT	CASSRLSGNTIYF
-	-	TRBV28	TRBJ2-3	TGTGCCAGCAGTCCCCCGACTAGTAGCACAGATACGCAGTATTTT	CASSPPTSSTDTQYF
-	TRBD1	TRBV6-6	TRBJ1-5	TGTGCCAGCAGTTTAGGACAGGTTCATCAGCCCCAGCATTTT	CASSLGQVHQPQHF
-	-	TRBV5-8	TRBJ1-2	TGTGCCAGCAGCCTCACCTATGGCTACACCTTC	CASSLTYGYTF
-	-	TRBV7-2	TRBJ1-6	TGTGCCAGCAGCTTAGTAAGGGTTCCACCCCTCCACTTT	CASSLVRVPPLHF
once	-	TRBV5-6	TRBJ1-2	TGTGCCAGCAGCAGTGACAGCTATGGCTACACCTTC	CASSSDSYGYTF
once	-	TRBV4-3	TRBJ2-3	TGCGCCAGCAGCCAACTAGCGAGGGGGACAGATACGCAGTATTTT	CASSQLARGTDTQYF
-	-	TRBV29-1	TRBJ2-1	TGCAGCGTTGCCCAGCGGTTATCCAATGAGCAGTTCTTC	CSVAQRLSNEQFF
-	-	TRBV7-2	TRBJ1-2	TGTGCCAGCAGCTTAGTAGGAGACTATGGCTACACCTTC	CASSLVGDYGYTF
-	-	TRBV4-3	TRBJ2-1	TGCGCCAGCAGCCAAGAACAGACTAACCCCTACAATGAGCAGTTCTTC	CASSQEQTNPYNEQFF
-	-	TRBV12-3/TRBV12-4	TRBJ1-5	TGTGCCAGCAGTTTTGGTAATCAGCCCCAGCATTTT	CASSFGNQPQHF
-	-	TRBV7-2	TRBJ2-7	TGTGCCAGCAGCTTAGTAACGCCCGAGCAGTACTTC	CASSLVTPEQYF
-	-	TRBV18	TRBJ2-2	TGTGCCAGCTCACCGGTCCCTAGAACGAACACCGGGGAGCTGTTTTTT	CASSPVPRTNTGELFF
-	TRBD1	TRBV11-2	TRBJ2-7	TGTGCCAGCACCGGGACAGGGGGCTTGTACGAGCAGTACTTC	CASTGTGGLYEQYF
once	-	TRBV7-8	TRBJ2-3	TGTGCCAGCAGCTTAAGGAGGCCTCCAGATACGCAGTATTTT	CASSLRRPPDTQYF
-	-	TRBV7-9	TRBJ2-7	TGTGCCAGCAGCCCCCCAGCCCGCTACGAGCAGTACTTC	CASSPPARYEQYF